These 19 T cell receptor beta chains were sequenced from one sample in a study of OX40 agonist ivuxolimab in advanced cancers. Clones were sequenced by immunoSEQ multiplex PCR, and TCRdb holds only the in-frame ones, with some missing. The table lists 60,000 to 70,000 clones, roughly four fifths of them singletons. The starting material was CD4+ or CD8+ T cells sorted from blood, obtained in a trial of the OX40 agonist ivuxolimab. The receptors were sampled from an adult with an advanced solid tumor such as melanoma, head and neck, liver or kidney cancer.

The J gene is TRBJ2-7, the V gene TRBV7-2; no definite D call. Germline CDR1 SGHTA, CDR2 FQGNSA. This CDR3 spans 14 amino acids. V was shortened by 4 bases and J by 4 bases, with 14 bases between the two germline ends. CDR3 sequence reads: CASSSPVRDYEQYF. Here the CDR3 DNA reads TGTGCCAGCAGCTCTCCGGTCAGAGATTACGAGCAGTACTTC.

This sequence joins TRBV25-1 and TRBJ1-4; 10 bases fit TRBD1. In germline, CDR1 is MGHDK, CDR2 SYGVNS. This CDR3 is built from 18 residues. Losses at the gene ends were 3 bases for V and 8 bases for J; bases not matched to a gene: 15. CDR3 region: CASSDGTGVVTWREKLFF. CDR3 in DNA: TGTGCCAGCAGTGACGGGACAGGGGTTGTGACTTGGCGGGAAAAACTGTTTTTT. Filled out from reference TRBV25-1 and TRBJ1-4, the complete variable domain reads EADIYQTPRYLVIGTGKKITLECSQTMGHDKMYWYQQDPGMELHLIHYSYGVNSTEKGDLSSESTVSRIRTEHFPLTLESARPSHTSQYLCASSDGTGVVTWREKLFFGSGTQLSVL.

The rearrangement uses TRBV14 and TRBJ2-2; D is possibly TRBD1 or TRBD2 (5 bases each). The V and J ends lost 0 bases and 4 bases respectively, with 15 bases between them. The CDR3 extends over 17 amino acids. The germline gives CDR1 SGHDN, CDR2 FVKESK. The DNA of the CDR3 is TGTGCCAGCAGCCAAGATCCAAGAGGGGTTTTCACCGGGGAGCTGTTTTTT. Encoded protein: CASSQDPRGVFTGELFF.

The chain uses TRBV11-2 and TRBJ1-2; TRBD1 matches 10 bases. This CDR3 region has 15 residues. After removal of 1 base from V and 6 bases from J, the junction contained 5 bases not matched to a gene. The germline gives CDR1 SGHAT, CDR2 FQNNGV. CDR3: CASSLGGQGMDGYTF. The CDR3 bases are TGTGCCAGCAGCTTAGGGGGACAGGGGATGGATGGCTACACCTTC.

A few counts support this clone. This rearrangement joins TRBV7-3 to TRBJ2-2; TRBD2 matches 7 bases. With 5 bases clipped from V and 4 bases from J, the junction kept 4 bases outside the gene matches. CDR1 SGHTA and CDR2 FQGTGA come from the germline V gene. The CDR3 has 14 amino acids. The CDR3 sequence is CASSLTSFTGELFF. The CDR3 region has the DNA TGTGCCAGCAGCCTGACTAGCTTCACCGGGGAGCTGTTTTTT.

The CDR3: CASSLVGDEQFF. The CDR3 DNA reads TGTGCCAGCAGCTTGGTGGGAGATGAGCAGTTCTTC. The rearrangement joins TRBV5-4 to TRBJ2-1; D may be TRBD2 (5 bases). There are 12 residues in the CDR3. Germline V gene data show CDR1 as SGHNT and CDR2 as YYREEE (reference sequence). Between the trimmed V and J ends, which lost 0 bases and 8 bases, there was a span of 6 bases.

V is TRBV5-1 and J is TRBJ2-5, with D hard to call. CDR3 size: 10 residues. CDR1 and CDR2 (germline): SGHRS, YFSETQ. Trimming removed 5 bases at V and 3 bases at J, with 2 bases between. For the CDR3, the DNA is TGCGCCAGCAGGGAAGAGACCCAGTACTTC. This gives the protein CASREETQYF.

The rearrangement uses TRBV11-2 and TRBJ1-3; the D is unclear. V lost 1 base and J lost 2, with 9 bases in between. The CDR3 contains 15 residues. From germline, CDR1 is SGHAT and CDR2 FQNNGV. CDR3 sequence: CASSLVGLAGNTIYF. The CDR3 DNA follows: TGTGCCAGCAGCTTAGTGGGTTTGGCTGGAAACACCATATATTTT. Full variable domain (outside the CDR3, taken from reference TRBV11-2 and TRBJ1-3): EAGVAQSPRYKIIEKRQSVAFWCNPISGHATLYWYQQILGQGPKLLIQFQNNGVVDDSQLPKDRFSAERLKGVDSTLKIQPAKLEDSAVYLCASSLVGLAGNTIYFGEGSWLTVV.

This chain joins TRBV6-1 and TRBJ2-7; a weak D match, TRBD1 (6 bases). Germline lookup yields CDR1 MNHNS and CDR2 SASEGT. Trimming stripped 8 bases from V and 9 bases from J, with 20 bases between. The CDR3 is 13 residues long. For the CDR3, the DNA is TGTGCCAGCCAAAGACCTTTGACACAGGGGCAGTACTTC. Amino acid sequence: CASQRPLTQGQYF.

This CDR3 is CASTLAQIDNEQFF. CDR3 DNA: TGCGCCAGCACCCTGGCCCAAATTGACAATGAGCAGTTCTTC. The rearrangement joins TRBV23-1 to TRBJ2-1; D gene unclear. TRBV23-1 is known as an ORF, though its function is uncertain. The CDR3 is 14 residues long. V shed 7 bases and J shed 5 bases, with 15 bases lying between them.

The V gene is TRBV29-1, the J gene TRBJ1-2; TRBD1 is a possible D gene (6 bases). The CDR3 is made up of 14 amino acids. CDR1 and CDR2 (germline): SQVTM, ANQGSEA. Trimming stripped 7 bases from V and 1 base from J, with 16 bases between. CDR3 sequence: CSASTAGDNYGYTF. CDR3 in DNA: TGCAGCGCCTCTACGGCAGGGGATAACTATGGCTACACCTTC.

This chain joins TRBV30 and TRBJ1-1, with 7 positions matching TRBD1. Per germline, CDR1 GTSNPN and CDR2 SVGIG (reference sequence). The CDR3 loop spans 14 amino acids. The junction had 7 bases not matched to a gene; V was cut back by 3 bases and J by 3 bases. As DNA, the CDR3 is TGTGCCTGGAGGGAGGGGGCTACCTACACTGAAGCTTTCTTT. Translated, it gives CAWREGATYTEAFF.

This clone was detected only a few times. The chain joins TRBV15 to TRBJ2-2; D unclear. The CDR3 covers 12 residues. Per germline, CDR1 LNHNV and CDR2 YYDKDF (reference sequence). V lost 2 bases and J lost 8, with 6 bases in between. CDR3 sequence (DNA): TGTGCCACCAGCAGATGGCAAGGGGAGCTGTTTTTT. Protein: CATSRWQGELFF.

The chain recombines TRBV28 with TRBJ1-5; perhaps TRBD1 as D (6 bases). The CDR3 is 14 residues long. Looked up from germline, CDR1 is MDHEN and CDR2 is SYDVKM. Trimming left V 7 bases short and J 6 bases short, with 16 bases between. The CDR3 sequence: CASTRPGAPQPQHF. In nucleotides, the CDR3 is TGTGCCAGCACCCGACCAGGGGCGCCTCAGCCCCAGCATTTT.

The chain is built from TRBV28 and TRBJ1-2; no firm D call. The CDR3 has 17 residues. V lost 8 bases and J lost 1, with 23 bases in between. Germline lookup yields CDR1 MDHEN and CDR2 SYDVKM. The CDR3 DNA reads TGTGCCAGCGTCGGTATTTTGGCCATTACGCTTAACTATGGCTACACCTTC. It codes for CASVGILAITLNYGYTF.

The J gene is TRBJ2-1, the V gene TRBV9; possibly TRBD2 for D (5 bases). Germline CDR1 is SGDLS and CDR2 is YYNGEE. V was shortened by 3 bases and J by 8 bases, with 15 bases between the two germline ends. The CDR3 has 14 residues. The CDR3 loop is CASSALVAGHEQFF. For the CDR3, the DNA is TGTGCCAGCAGCGCACTAGTGGCGGGCCATGAGCAGTTCTTC.

In nucleotides, the CDR3 is TGTGCCAGCAGTTCGAACAGGGCGTACGGGGCCAACGTCCTGACTTTC. Translation: CASSSNRAYGANVLTF. The gene calls are TRBV6-5 and TRBJ2-6; possible D gene TRBD1, 6 bases. Trimming removed 4 bases at V and 4 bases at J, with 14 bases between. The CDR3 length is 16 residues. CDR1 is MNHEY and CDR2 is SVGAGI in the germline V gene.

V and J are TRBV6-1 and TRBJ1-5, with 9 bases identical to TRBD1. V gave up 1 base and J gave up 4 bases; unmatched junction bases: 2. This CDR3 contains 15 residues. Germline loops: CDR1 MNHNS, CDR2 SASEGT. CDR3: CASSEGGTGNQPQHF. The CDR3 nucleotides read TGTGCCAGCAGTGAAGGAGGGACAGGGAATCAGCCCCAGCATTTT.

The V and J genes are TRBV29-1 and TRBJ2-3; 9 bases are a match to TRBD2. After removal of 5 bases from V and 4 bases from J, the junction contained 4 bases not matched to a gene. The germline gives CDR1 SQVTM, CDR2 ANQGSEA. CDR3 length equals 13 residues. The CDR3 DNA sequence: TGCAGCGTTAATAGCGGGAGTTCAGATACGCAGTATTTT. It codes for CSVNSGSSDTQYF.